This TCR beta chain appears in the sequencing data of a study of blood T cell repertoires in COVID-19. For the study at large: Samples came from the United States, Italy and Spain, spanning acute and convalescent COVID-19.

Germline V gene sequence: CDR1 SEHNR, CDR2 FQNEAQ (reference sequence). The CDR3 has 14 residues. V lost 5 bases and J 2 bases, leaving 10 bases between the germline ends. This clone was recorded at least ten times. Original data processing: Reference gene primer amplification in the assay estimated nucleated cell counts. Libraries were prepared by immunoSEQ multiplex PCR; TCRdb keeps only in-frame clonotypes and omits some of them. V and J calls plus clone size are reproduced from that table; the DNA served to infer D and trimming. The data contain roughly 260,000 clones, roughly three quarters of them singletons.

Sequencing input: peripheral blood. The chain is built from TRBV7-9 and TRBJ1-3; D gene uncertain. The receptor's source is a woman between 40 and 50 years old with active or convalescent COVID-19. DNA for the CDR3: TGTGCCAGCAGCATGCTTGGAGCTGGAAACACCATATATTTT. It translates to CASSMLGAGNTIYF.